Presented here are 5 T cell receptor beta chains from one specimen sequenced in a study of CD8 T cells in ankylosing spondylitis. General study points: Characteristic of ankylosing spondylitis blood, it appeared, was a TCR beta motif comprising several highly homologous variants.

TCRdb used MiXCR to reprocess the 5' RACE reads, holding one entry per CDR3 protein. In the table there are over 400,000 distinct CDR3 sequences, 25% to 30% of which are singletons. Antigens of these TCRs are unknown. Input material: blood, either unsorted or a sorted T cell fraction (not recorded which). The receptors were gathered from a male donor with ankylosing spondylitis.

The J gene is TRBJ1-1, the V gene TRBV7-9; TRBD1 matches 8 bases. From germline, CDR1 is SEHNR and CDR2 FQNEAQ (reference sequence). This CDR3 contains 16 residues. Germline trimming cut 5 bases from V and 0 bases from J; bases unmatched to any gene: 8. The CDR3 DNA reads TGTGCCAGCAGCCCTCGACAGGGGCCTATGAACACTGAAGCTTTCTTT. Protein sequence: CASSPRQGPMNTEAFF. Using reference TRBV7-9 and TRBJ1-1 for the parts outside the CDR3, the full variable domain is DTGVSQNPRHKITKRGQNVTFRCDPISEHNRLYWYRQTLGQGPEFLTYFQNEAQLEKSRLLSDRFSAERPKGSFSTLEIQRTEQGDSAMYLCASSPRQGPMNTEAFFGQGTRLTVV.

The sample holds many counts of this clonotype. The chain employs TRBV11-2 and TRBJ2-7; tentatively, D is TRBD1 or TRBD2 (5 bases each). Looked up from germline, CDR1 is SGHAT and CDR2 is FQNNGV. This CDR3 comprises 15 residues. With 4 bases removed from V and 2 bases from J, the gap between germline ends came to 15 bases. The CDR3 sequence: CASSYLRDQTYEQYV. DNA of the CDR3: TGTGCCAGCAGCTACCTCCGGGACCAGACCTACGAGCAGTACGTC.

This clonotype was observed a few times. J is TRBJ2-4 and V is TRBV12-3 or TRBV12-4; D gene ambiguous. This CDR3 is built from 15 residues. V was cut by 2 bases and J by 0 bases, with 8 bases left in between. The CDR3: CASSLIAVAKNIQYF. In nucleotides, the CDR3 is TGTGCCAGCAGTTTAATCGCTGTAGCCAAAAACATTCAGTACTTC.

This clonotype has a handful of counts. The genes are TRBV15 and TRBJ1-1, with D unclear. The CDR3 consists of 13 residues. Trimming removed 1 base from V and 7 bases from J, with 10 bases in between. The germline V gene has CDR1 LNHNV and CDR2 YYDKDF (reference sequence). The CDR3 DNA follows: TGTGCCACCAGCAGAGGCGTCAGAAATGAAGCTTTCTTT. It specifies CATSRGVRNEAFF.

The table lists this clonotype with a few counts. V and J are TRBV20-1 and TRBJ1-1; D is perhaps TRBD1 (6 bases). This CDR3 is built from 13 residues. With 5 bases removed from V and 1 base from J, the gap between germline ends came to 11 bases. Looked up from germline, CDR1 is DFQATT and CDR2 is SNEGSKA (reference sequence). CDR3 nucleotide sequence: TGCAGTGCTGATACAGGGACGAACACTGAAGCTTTCTTT. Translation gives CSADTGTNTEAFF.